Below, one T cell receptor beta chain is given with its context. Its antigen is as yet unknown. V gave up 0 bases and J gave up 8 bases, with 10 bases separating them. CDR3 length: 12 amino acids. Germline CDR1 SQVTM, CDR2 ANQGSEA. Library construction for TCR beta used iRepertoire HTBI primers and Arm-PCR of CDR3 regions. TCRdb reprocessed the multiplex PCR reads via MiXCR and lists one record per CDR3 protein. The profile covers 520,000 or so distinct CDR3 sequences, with approximately 12% appearing a single time and roughly 9.3% taken by the ten largest. These data are taken from a study of regulatory T cells in long-lasting Graves disease. Regarding time point: newly diagnosed GD, antithyroid drugs for less than 3 months. The TCR library used RNA extracted from PBMCs. Broader study findings: Persistent disease exhibited a predilection for TRBV28, TRBJ1-2 and TRBJ2-5. Sharing of public clonotypes was greater in persistent patients (over 2,500) than in new patients (around 890). Compared with new cases, persistent Graves' patients showed reduced TCR diversity.

A further study also used this sample, focusing on T cells in Graves' hyperthyroidism and ophthalmopathy. From that second work: In simple terms, a model built on 13 V-J features told ophthalmopathy apart from stable hyperthyroidism.

The TCR comes from a woman aged 25-40 years with Graves disease. J is TRBJ1-2 and V is TRBV29-1, with D tentatively TRBD1 (5 bases). The sample in question was peripheral blood mononuclear cells (PBMCs), obtained at new diagnosis, from a patient treated with antithyroid drugs. CDR3 in amino acids: CSVEDRVVGYTF. CDR3 nucleotides: TGCAGCGTTGAAGACAGGGTAGTAGGCTACACCTTC.